These 2 T cell receptor beta chains came from one sample sequenced in a study of cytomegalovirus exposure and HLA in healthy donors. This PCR relied on a set of 60 Vbeta primers and 13 Jbeta primers. TCRdb's copy holds only in-frame clones and misses some; the assay was immunoSEQ multiplex PCR. The table has around 170,000 clones, 84% seen once. The sequencing sample was made of PBMCs. The origin of the receptors is a woman in her forties or fifties in good health and CMV-seropositive.

J is TRBJ1-2 and V is TRBV5-4; 9 nucleotides line up with TRBD1. Germline loops: CDR1 SGHNT, CDR2 YYREEE (reference sequence). Trimming cost V 5 bases and J 1 base; bases outside gene matches: 9. This CDR3 has 16 amino acids. Here the CDR3 DNA reads TGTGCCAGCAGTGGAGGGGGGACAGGGAATAACTATGGCTACACCTTC. Encoded protein: CASSGGGTGNNYGYTF.

The chain recombines TRBV4-1 with TRBJ2-5; possibly TRBD2 for D (5 bases). The CDR3 covers 15 residues. Deletions cut 0 bases from V and 7 bases from J, with 15 bases between. Looked up from germline, CDR1 is MGHRA and CDR2 is YSYEKL. This chain's CDR3 is CASSQEGSDLTTQYF. CDR3 sequence (DNA): TGCGCCAGCAGCCAAGAAGGCTCGGACTTGACGACCCAGTACTTC.